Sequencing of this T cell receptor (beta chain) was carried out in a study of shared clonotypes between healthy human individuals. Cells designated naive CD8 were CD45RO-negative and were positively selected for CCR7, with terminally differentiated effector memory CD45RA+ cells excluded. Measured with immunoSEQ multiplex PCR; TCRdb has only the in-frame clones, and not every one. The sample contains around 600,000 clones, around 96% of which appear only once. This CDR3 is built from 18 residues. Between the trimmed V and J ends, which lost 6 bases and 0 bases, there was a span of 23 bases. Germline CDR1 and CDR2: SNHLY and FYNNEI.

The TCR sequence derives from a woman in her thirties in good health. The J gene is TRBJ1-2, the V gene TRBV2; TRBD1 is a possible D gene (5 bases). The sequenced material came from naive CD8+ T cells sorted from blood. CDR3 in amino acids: CASSDPLGPAEANYGYTF. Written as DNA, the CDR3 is TGTGCCAGCAGCGACCCCTTGGGGCCGGCAGAAGCTAACTATGGCTACACCTTC. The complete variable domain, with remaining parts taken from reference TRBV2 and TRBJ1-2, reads EPEVTQTPSHQVTQMGQEVILRCVPISNHLYFYWYRQILGQKVEFLVSFYNNEISEKSEIFDDQFSVERPDGSNFTLKIRSTKLEDSAMYFCASSDPLGPAEANYGYTFGSGTRLTVV.